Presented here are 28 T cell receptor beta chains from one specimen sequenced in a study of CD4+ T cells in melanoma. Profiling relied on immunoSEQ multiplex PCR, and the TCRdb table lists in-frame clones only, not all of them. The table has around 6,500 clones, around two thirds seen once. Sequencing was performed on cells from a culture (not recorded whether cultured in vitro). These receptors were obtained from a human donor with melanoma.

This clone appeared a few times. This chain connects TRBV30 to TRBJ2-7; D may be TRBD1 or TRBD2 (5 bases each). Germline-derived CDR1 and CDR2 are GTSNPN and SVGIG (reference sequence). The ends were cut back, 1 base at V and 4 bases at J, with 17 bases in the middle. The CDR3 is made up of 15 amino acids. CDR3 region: CAWSGSGRGIYEQYF. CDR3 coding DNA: TGTGCCTGGAGTGGATCGGGACGGGGTATTTACGAGCAGTACTTC. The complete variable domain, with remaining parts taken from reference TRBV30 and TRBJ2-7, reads SQTIHQWPATLVQPVGSPLSLECTVEGTSNPNLYWYRQAAGRGLQLLFYSVGIGQISSEVPQNLSASRPQDRQFILSSKKLLLSDSGFYLCAWSGSGRGIYEQYFGPGTRLTVT.

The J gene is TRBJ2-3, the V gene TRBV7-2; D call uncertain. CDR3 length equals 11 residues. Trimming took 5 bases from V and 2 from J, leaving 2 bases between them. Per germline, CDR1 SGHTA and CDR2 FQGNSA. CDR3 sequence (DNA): TGTGCCAGCAGCCTCACAGATACGCAGTATTTT. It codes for CASSLTDTQYF.

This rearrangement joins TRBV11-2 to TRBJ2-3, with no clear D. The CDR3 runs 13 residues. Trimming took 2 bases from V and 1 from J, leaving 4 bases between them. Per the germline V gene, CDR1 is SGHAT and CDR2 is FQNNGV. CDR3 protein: CASSLTGTDTQYF. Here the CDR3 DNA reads TGTGCCAGCAGCTTAACTGGCACAGATACGCAGTATTTT.

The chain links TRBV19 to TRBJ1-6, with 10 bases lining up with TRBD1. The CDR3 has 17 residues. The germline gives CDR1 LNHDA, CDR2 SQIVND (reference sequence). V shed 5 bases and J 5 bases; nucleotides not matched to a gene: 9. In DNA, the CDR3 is TGTGCCAGTAGTCCACTGACAGGGGGCAACCATAATTCACCCCTCCACTTT. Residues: CASSPLTGGNHNSPLHF.

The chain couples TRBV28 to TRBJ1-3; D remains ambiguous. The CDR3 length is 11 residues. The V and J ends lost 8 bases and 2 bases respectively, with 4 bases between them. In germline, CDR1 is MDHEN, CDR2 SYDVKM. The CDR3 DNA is TGTGCCAGCTCCCCTGGAAACACCATATATTTT. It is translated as CASSPGNTIYF.

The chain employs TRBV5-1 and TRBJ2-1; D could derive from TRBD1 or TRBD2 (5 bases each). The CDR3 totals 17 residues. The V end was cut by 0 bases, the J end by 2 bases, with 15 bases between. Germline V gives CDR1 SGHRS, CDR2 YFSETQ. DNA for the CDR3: TGCGCCAGCAGCTTGGGGACCTCGGGGCCGGCCTACAATGAGCAGTTCTTC. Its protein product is CASSLGTSGPAYNEQFF.

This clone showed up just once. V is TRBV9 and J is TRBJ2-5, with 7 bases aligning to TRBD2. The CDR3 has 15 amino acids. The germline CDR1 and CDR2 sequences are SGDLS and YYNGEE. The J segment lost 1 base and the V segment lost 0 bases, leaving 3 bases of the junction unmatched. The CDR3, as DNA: TGTGCCAGCAGCGTAGGCGGGGGAATCCAAGAGACCCAGTACTTC. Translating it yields CASSVGGGIQETQYF.

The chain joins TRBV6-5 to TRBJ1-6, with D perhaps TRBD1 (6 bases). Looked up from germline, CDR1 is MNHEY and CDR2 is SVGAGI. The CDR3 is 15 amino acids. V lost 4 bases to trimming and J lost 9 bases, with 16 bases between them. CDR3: CASSLGLQGGSPLHF. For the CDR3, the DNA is TGTGCCAGCAGTTTGGGTCTACAGGGAGGTTCACCCCTCCACTTT.

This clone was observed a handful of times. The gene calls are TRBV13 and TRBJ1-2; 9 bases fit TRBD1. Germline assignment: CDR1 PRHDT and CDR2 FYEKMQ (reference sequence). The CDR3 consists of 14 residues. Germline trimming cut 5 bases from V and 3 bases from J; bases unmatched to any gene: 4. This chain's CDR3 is CASSLWTGDYGYTF. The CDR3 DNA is TGTGCCAGCAGCCTTTGGACAGGGGACTATGGCTACACCTTC.

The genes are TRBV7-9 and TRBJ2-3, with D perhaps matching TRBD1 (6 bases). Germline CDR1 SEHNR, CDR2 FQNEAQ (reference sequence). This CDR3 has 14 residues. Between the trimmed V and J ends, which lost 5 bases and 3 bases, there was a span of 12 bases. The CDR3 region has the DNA TGTGCCAGCAGCCCCCGACAGGTAACAGATACGCAGTATTTT. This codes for CASSPRQVTDTQYF.

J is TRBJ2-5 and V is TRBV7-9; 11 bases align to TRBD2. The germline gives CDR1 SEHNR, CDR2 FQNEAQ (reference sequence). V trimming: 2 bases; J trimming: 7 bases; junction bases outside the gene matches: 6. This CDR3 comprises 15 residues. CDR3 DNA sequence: TGTGCCAGCAGCTTACTAGCGGGGGGCCCTCGGACCCAGTACTTC. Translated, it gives CASSLLAGGPRTQYF.

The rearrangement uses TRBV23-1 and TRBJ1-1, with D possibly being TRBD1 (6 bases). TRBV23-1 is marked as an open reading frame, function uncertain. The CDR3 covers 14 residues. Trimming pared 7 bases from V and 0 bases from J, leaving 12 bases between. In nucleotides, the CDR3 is TGCGCCAGCACCCAAGACAGGATGAACACTGAAGCTTTCTTT. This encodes CASTQDRMNTEAFF.

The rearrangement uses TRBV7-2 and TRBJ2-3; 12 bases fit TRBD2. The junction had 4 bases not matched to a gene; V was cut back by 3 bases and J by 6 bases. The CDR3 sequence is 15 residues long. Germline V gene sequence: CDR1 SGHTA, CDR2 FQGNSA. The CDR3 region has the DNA TGTGCCAGCAGCTTGACTAGCGGGGGCGGGGATACGCAGTATTTT. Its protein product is CASSLTSGGGDTQYF.

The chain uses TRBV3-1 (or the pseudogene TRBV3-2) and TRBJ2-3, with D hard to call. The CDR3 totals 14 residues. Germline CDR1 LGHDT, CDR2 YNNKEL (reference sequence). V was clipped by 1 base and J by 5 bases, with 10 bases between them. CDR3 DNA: TGTGCCAGCAGCCAAGTCGAAGCATTAGATACGCAGTATTTT. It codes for CASSQVEALDTQYF.

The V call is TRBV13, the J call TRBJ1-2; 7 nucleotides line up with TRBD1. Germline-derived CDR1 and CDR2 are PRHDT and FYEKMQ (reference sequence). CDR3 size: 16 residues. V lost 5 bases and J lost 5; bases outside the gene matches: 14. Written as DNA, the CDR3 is TGTGCCAGCAGCCTCCGGGTCCAACAGGGGATATATGGCTACACCTTC. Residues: CASSLRVQQGIYGYTF. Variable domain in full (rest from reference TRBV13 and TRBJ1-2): AAGVIQSPRHLIKEKRETATLKCYPIPRHDTVYWYQQGPGQDPQFLISFYEKMQSDKGSIPDRFSAQQFSDYHSELNMSSLELGDSALYFCASSLRVQQGIYGYTFGSGTRLTVV.

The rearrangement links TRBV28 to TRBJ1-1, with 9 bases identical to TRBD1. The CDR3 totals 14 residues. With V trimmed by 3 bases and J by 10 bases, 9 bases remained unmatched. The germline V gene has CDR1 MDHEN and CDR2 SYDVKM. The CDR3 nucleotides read TGTGCCAGCAGTTTCGGGACAGGGCCCACCGGAGCTTTCTTT. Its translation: CASSFGTGPTGAFF.

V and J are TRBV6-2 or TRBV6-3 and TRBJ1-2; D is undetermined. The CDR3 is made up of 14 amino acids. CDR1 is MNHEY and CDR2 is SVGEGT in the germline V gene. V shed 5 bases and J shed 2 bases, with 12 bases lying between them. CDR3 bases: TGTGCCAGCAGTCAAAGACATACCAACTATGGCTACACCTTC. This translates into CASSQRHTNYGYTF.

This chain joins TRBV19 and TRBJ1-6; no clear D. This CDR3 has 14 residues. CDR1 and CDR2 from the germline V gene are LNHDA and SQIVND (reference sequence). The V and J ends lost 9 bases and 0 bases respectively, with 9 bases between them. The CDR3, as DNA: TGTGCCAGCTCCAGGAGCTCCTATAATTCACCCCTCCACTTT. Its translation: CASSRSSYNSPLHF.

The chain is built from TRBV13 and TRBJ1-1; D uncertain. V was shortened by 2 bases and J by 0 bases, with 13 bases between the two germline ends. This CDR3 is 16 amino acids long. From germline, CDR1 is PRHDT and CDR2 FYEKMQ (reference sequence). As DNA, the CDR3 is TGTGCCAGCAGCTTAAGAGGCAGCTCATTGAACACTGAAGCTTTCTTT. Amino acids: CASSLRGSSLNTEAFF.

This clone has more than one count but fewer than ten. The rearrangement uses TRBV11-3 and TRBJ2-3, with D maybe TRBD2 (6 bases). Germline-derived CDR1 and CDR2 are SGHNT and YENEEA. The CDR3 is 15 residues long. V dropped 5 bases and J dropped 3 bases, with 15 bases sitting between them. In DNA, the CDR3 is TGTGCCAGCAGCCCAGGCGGGGCAAAGACAGATACGCAGTATTTT. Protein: CASSPGGAKTDTQYF. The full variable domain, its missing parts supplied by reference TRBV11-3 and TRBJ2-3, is EAGVVQSPRYKIIEKKQPVAFWCNPISGHNTLYWYLQNLGQGPELLIRYENEEAVDDSQLPKDRFSAERLKGVDSTLKIQPAELGDSAVYLCASSPGGAKTDTQYFGPGTRLTVL.

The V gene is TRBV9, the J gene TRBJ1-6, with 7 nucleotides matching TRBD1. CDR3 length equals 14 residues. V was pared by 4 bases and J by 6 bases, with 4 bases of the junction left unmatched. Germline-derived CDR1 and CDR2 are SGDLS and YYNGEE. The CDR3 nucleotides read TGTGCCAGCAGCCCAGACAGGGTTAATTCACCCCTCCACTTT. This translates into CASSPDRVNSPLHF.

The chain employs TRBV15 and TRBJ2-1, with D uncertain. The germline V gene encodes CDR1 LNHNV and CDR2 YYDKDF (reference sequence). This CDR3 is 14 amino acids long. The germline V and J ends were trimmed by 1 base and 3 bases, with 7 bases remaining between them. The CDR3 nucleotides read TGTGCCACCAGCAGAGGGGCAGGCTACAATGAGCAGTTCTTC. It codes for CATSRGAGYNEQFF.

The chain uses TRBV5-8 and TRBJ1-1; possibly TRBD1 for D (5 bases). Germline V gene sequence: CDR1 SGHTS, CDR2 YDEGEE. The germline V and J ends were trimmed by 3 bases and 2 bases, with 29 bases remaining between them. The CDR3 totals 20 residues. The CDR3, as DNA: TGTGCCAGCAGCTCGCGGGGGACTAGAGGAGGGAGGGCCCTCAACACTGAAGCTTTCTTT. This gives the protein CASSSRGTRGGRALNTEAFF.

DNA of the CDR3: TGCGCCAGCAGCCAATCTCAGGGCCCCTACGAGCAGTACTTC. Translated: CASSQSQGPYEQYF. This chain joins TRBV4-1 and TRBJ2-7; the D gene is possibly TRBD1 (5 bases). V was trimmed by 2 bases and J by 2 bases, leaving 10 bases between them. The CDR3 has 14 amino acids. Germline V gene lookup returns CDR1 MGHRA and CDR2 YSYEKL.

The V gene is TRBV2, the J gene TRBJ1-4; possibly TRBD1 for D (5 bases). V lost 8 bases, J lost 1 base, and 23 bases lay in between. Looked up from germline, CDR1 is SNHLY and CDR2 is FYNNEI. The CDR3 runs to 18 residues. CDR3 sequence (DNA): TGTGCCAGCGCGACCCTCCCAAGGGGTCCCAGAACTAATGAAAAACTGTTTTTT. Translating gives CASATLPRGPRTNEKLFF.

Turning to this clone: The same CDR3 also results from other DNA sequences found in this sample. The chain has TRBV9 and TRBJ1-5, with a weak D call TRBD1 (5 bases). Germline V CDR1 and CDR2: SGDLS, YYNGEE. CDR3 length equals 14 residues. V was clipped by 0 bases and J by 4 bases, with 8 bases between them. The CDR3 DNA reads TGTGCCAGCAGCGTAGAAGGGGATAATCAGCCCCAGCATTTT. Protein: CASSVEGDNQPQHF.

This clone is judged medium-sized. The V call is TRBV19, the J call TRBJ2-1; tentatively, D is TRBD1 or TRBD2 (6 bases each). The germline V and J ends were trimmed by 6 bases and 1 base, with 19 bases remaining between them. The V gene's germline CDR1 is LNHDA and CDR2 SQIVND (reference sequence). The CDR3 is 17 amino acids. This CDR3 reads CASRSRPKGGSYNEQFF. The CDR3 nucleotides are TGTGCCAGTAGGTCACGCCCTAAGGGGGGTTCCTACAATGAGCAGTTCTTC.

The CDR3 DNA is TGTGCCAGCTCGCCGGGGAAGGGAAGGGAGCTGTTTTTT. This sequence encodes CASSPGKGRELFF. The chain employs TRBV18 and TRBJ2-2, with TRBD2 as a possible D gene (5 bases). CDR3 length: 13 residues. V dropped 6 bases and J dropped 9 bases, with 14 bases sitting between them. Germline V gene sequence: CDR1 KGHSH, CDR2 LQKENI.